What follows are 20 T cell receptor beta chains derived from one specimen sequenced in a study of Graves' ophthalmopathy and Graves' hyperthyroidism. For repertoire sequencing, the TCR beta CDR3 regions were amplified from RNA transcripts. In the first round, RT-PCR was carried out with HTBI primers, and a multiplex PCR formed the second round. TCRdb processed the multiplex PCR reads anew with MiXCR; each CDR3 protein has one entry. This sample has 620,000 or so distinct CDR3 sequences, with 20% to 25% found just once. Source material: peripheral blood. The receptors come from a woman aged 18-29 years with stable Graves' hyperthyroidism. Some clones in this sample may be carry-over from other donors' samples.

The chain carries TRBV30 and TRBJ1-1; unclear D gene. There are 14 residues in the CDR3. Germline V CDR1 and CDR2: GTSNPN, SVGIG (reference sequence). Trimming removed 4 bases at V and 2 bases at J, with 14 bases between. CDR3 DNA sequence: TGTGCCTGGAATTTGGGGAGCGTAAACACTGAAGCTTTCTTT. Encoded protein: CAWNLGSVNTEAFF.

This clonotype has ten or more counts. V and J are TRBV6-1 and TRBJ1-1; TRBD1 aligns across 7 bases. This CDR3 comprises 14 residues. With V trimmed by 8 bases and J by 4 bases, 10 bases remained unmatched. Germline-derived CDR1 and CDR2 are MNHNS and SASEGT. The CDR3 nucleotides read TGTGCCAGCTTCCTCCAGGGGGGTTCCACTGAAGCTTTCTTT. Protein: CASFLQGGSTEAFF.

This clonotype came up many times. The rearrangement links TRBV2 to TRBJ1-3; D not resolved. V was clipped by 8 bases and J by 10 bases, with 15 bases between them. The CDR3 spans 12 residues. Germline CDR1 SNHLY, CDR2 FYNNEI. CDR3 nucleotide sequence: TGTGCCAGCCATGCAGGAAACCCAACCATATATTTT. Protein: CASHAGNPTIYF.

This clonotype was found many times. This chain connects TRBV5-1 to TRBJ2-7; 9 bases align to TRBD1. Losses at the gene ends were 4 bases for V and 0 bases for J; bases not matched to a gene: 5. CDR3 length: 15 residues. From germline, CDR1 is SGHRS and CDR2 YFSETQ. DNA of the CDR3: TGCGCCAGCAGCCAGGGACAGGGAAACTCCTACGAGCAGTACTTC. Translating gives CASSQGQGNSYEQYF.

Many counts were recorded for this clonotype. The chain uses TRBV20-1 and TRBJ1-2; no clear D. V was pared by 6 bases and J by 4 bases, with 15 bases between. The CDR3 spans 13 residues. CDR1 DFQATT and CDR2 SNEGSKA come from the germline V gene (reference sequence). CDR3 coding DNA: TGCAGTGCCCAACGAGGGTCCACCTATGGCTACACCTTC. It codes for CSAQRGSTYGYTF.

Ten or more counts support this clonotype. This sequence joins TRBV28 and TRBJ2-7; TRBD1 matches at 8 bases. The CDR3 sequence is 14 residues long. After removal of 4 bases from V and 2 bases from J, the junction contained 4 bases not matched to a gene. CDR1 is MDHEN and CDR2 is SYDVKM in the germline V gene. CDR3 in amino acids: CASSSHRGAYEQYF. In DNA form, the CDR3 reads TGTGCCAGCAGTTCCCACAGGGGGGCCTACGAGCAGTACTTC.

This clonotype occurred a few times. This chain links TRBV10-3 with TRBJ2-6; the D gene could be TRBD1 or TRBD2 (5 bases each). Germline-derived CDR1 and CDR2 are ENHRY and SYGVKD. This CDR3 comprises 20 residues. The V gene lost 0 bases and the J gene lost 2 bases, with 20 bases spanning the gap. The CDR3 sequence is CAISESVRTYGLTGANVLTF. The CDR3 bases are TGTGCCATCAGTGAGTCAGTAAGGACATATGGACTCACTGGGGCCAACGTCCTGACTTTC.

In this sample, this clonotype turned up many times. The rearrangement links TRBV6-1 to TRBJ1-1; D is undetermined. Trimming pared 2 bases from V and 6 bases from J, leaving 7 bases between. CDR3 size: 12 residues. CDR1 and CDR2 (germline): MNHNS, SASEGT. DNA of the CDR3: TGTGCCAGCAGTGAACCCACCTCTGAAGCTTTCTTT. It yields the protein CASSEPTSEAFF.

The chain recombines TRBV12-3 or TRBV12-4 with TRBJ2-7; D may be TRBD1 or TRBD2 (5 bases each). The CDR3 consists of 14 residues. Trimming pared 3 bases from V and 4 bases from J, leaving 13 bases between. The CDR3 sequence: CASSLGPYLYEQYF. In DNA, the CDR3 is TGTGCCAGCAGTTTGGGACCCTACCTTTACGAGCAGTACTTC.

The V gene is TRBV12-3 or TRBV12-4, the J gene TRBJ2-7, with TRBD2 as a possible D gene (6 bases). The CDR3 runs 13 residues. V was cut by 7 bases and J by 8 bases, with 18 bases left in between. The CDR3 loop is CASTVGFAGKQYF. In nucleotides, the CDR3 is TGTGCCAGCACCGTGGGGTTTGCGGGGAAGCAGTACTTC.

This clonotype showed up many times. The chain's CDR3 is CASSLRQSLYGYTF. CDR3 sequence (DNA): TGTGCCAGCAGTTTAAGACAGAGTCTCTATGGCTACACCTTC. This rearrangement joins TRBV28 to TRBJ1-2; D is possibly TRBD1 (5 bases). The CDR3 consists of 14 residues. The germline gives CDR1 MDHEN, CDR2 SYDVKM. Trimming removed 2 bases from V and 4 bases from J, with 11 bases in between.

The sample holds many counts of this clonotype. The chain carries TRBV6-5 and TRBJ1-6; no definite D call. The V end was cut by 0 bases, the J end by 5 bases, with 5 bases between. This CDR3 contains 14 residues. Germline V gives CDR1 MNHEY, CDR2 SVGAGI. CDR3 residues: CASSYSEDNSPLHF. CDR3 DNA sequence: TGTGCCAGCAGTTACTCGGAGGATAATTCACCCCTCCACTTT.

This clonotype has more than one count but fewer than ten. The rearrangement links TRBV20-1 to TRBJ2-2, with D tentatively TRBD1 (5 bases). V was clipped by 2 bases and J by 4 bases, with 11 bases between them. CDR1 DFQATT and CDR2 SNEGSKA come from the germline V gene (reference sequence). The CDR3 has 14 residues. The CDR3 DNA follows: TGCAGTGCTAGAAAGGGGCTTGGCACCGGGGAGCTGTTTTTT. It encodes CSARKGLGTGELFF.

This clonotype was recorded at least ten times. The chain recombines TRBV29-1 with TRBJ2-2; 8 bases map to TRBD2. This CDR3 comprises 15 residues. After removal of 5 bases from V and 2 bases from J, the junction contained 7 bases not matched to a gene. Germline CDR1 reads SQVTM; CDR2 reads ANQGSEA. This chain's CDR3 is CSVPGGASNTGELFF. For the CDR3, the DNA is TGCAGCGTTCCCGGGGGGGCTTCAAACACCGGGGAGCTGTTTTTT.

This clonotype occurred many times. The V call is TRBV12-3 or TRBV12-4, the J call TRBJ1-3; no clear D. CDR3 length: 15 residues. Trimming cost V 5 bases and J 1 base, with 12 bases left between them. The CDR3 spells CASSLGGWSGNTIYF. For the CDR3, the DNA is TGTGCCAGCAGTCTAGGTGGGTGGTCTGGAAACACCATATATTTT.

In its sample, this clonotype was seen many times. The CDR3 loop reads CASKGQGHNSPLHF. CDR3 DNA: TGCGCCAGCAAAGGCCAAGGGCATAATTCACCCCTCCACTTT. The chain uses TRBV5-1 and TRBJ1-6, with D unclear. CDR3 length: 14 residues. Trimming took 6 bases from V and 5 from J, leaving 12 bases between them. From germline, CDR1 is SGHRS and CDR2 YFSETQ. The variable domain in full, completed from reference TRBV5-1 and TRBJ1-6, reads KAGVTQTPRYLIKTRGQQVTLSCSPISGHRSVSWYQQTPGQGLQFLFEYFSETQRNKGNFPGRFSGRQFSNSRSEMNVSTLELGDSALYLCASKGQGHNSPLHFGNGTRLTVT.

Only a few counts were recorded for this clonotype. The chain carries TRBV20-1 and TRBJ2-5; TRBD2 matches at 7 bases. V trimming: 1 base; J trimming: 4 bases; junction bases outside the gene matches: 9. The CDR3 has 15 amino acids. In germline, CDR1 is DFQATT, CDR2 SNEGSKA (reference sequence). CDR3 sequence reads: CSARAPSGAGETQYF. The CDR3 DNA follows: TGCAGTGCTAGAGCCCCTAGCGGAGCGGGAGAGACCCAGTACTTC.

Points on this clonotype: At one end, the junction sequence differs from germline, possibly due to a read error. The V gene is TRBV11-2, the J gene TRBJ2-7, with D unresolved. CDR3 length: 14 amino acids. Germline V CDR1 and CDR2: SGHAT, FQNNGV. CDR3 residues: CASSLTFGSYDQYF. The CDR3 region has the DNA TGTGCCAGCAGCTTGACGTTCGGTTCCTACGATCAGTACTTC.

This clonotype was seen repeatedly, ten times or more. The chain has TRBV6-1 and TRBJ1-1, with D hard to call. The germline V and J ends were trimmed by 2 bases and 3 bases, with 4 bases remaining between them. The CDR3 covers 12 residues. Germline CDR1 MNHNS, CDR2 SASEGT. In nucleotides, the CDR3 is TGTGCCAGCAGTGAAAGGTACACTGAAGCTTTCTTT. This gives the protein CASSERYTEAFF.

This clonotype was picked up many times. V is TRBV15 and J is TRBJ1-1; tentatively, D is TRBD1 (5 bases). This CDR3 has 15 residues. CDR1 is LNHNV and CDR2 is YYDKDF in the germline V gene (reference sequence). V dropped 4 bases and J dropped 5 bases, with 17 bases sitting between them. CDR3 residues: CATSTEQGLGTEAFF. In DNA, the CDR3 is TGTGCCACCAGCACAGAGCAGGGTCTTGGAACTGAAGCTTTCTTT.